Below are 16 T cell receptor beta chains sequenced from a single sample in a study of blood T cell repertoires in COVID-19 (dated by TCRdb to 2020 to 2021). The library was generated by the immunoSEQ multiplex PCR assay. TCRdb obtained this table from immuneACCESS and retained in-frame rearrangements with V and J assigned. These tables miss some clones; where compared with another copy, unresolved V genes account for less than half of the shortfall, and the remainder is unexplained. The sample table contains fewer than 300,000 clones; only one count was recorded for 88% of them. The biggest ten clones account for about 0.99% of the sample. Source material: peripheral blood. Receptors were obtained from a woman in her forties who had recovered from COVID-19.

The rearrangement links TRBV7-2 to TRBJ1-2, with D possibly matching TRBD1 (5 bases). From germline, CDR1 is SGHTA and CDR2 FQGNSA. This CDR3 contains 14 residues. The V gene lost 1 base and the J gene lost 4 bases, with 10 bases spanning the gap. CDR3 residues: CASSLGGQGYGYTF. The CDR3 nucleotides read TGTGCCAGCAGCTTAGGCGGCCAGGGCTATGGCTACACCTTC.

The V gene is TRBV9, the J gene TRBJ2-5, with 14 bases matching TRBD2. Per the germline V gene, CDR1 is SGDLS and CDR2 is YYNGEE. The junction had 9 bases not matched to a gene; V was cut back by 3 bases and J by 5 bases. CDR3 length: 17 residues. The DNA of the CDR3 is TGTGCCAGCAGCGCGGGGGGGACTAGCGGGAGTTTTGAGACCCAGTACTTC. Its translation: CASSAGGTSGSFETQYF.

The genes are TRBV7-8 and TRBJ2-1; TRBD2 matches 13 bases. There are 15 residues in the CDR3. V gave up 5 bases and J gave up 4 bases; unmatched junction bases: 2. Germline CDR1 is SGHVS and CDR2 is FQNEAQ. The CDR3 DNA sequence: TGTGCCAGCAGCCCACTAGCGGGAGGGTACAATGAGCAGTTCTTC. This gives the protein CASSPLAGGYNEQFF.

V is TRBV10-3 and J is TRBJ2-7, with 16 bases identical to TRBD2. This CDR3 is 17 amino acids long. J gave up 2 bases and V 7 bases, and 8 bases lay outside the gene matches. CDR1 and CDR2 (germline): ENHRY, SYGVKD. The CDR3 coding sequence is TGTGCCATCACCCCCGGGACTAGCGGGAGGGGCGCCTACGAGCAGTACTTC. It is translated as CAITPGTSGRGAYEQYF.

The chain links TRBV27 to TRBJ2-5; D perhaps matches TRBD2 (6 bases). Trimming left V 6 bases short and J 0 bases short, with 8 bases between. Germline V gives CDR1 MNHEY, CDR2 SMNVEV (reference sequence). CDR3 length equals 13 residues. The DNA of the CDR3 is TGTGCCAGCAGCCTAGCGTACCAAGAGACCCAGTACTTC. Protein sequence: CASSLAYQETQYF.

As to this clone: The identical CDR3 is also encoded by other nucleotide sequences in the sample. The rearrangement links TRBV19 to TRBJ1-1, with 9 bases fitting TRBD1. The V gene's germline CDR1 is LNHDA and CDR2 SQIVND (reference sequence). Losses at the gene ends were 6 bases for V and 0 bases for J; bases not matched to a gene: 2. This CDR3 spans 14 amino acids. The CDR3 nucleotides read TGTGCCAGTAGCCGGGACAGGGTGAACACTGAAGCTTTCTTT. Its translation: CASSRDRVNTEAFF.

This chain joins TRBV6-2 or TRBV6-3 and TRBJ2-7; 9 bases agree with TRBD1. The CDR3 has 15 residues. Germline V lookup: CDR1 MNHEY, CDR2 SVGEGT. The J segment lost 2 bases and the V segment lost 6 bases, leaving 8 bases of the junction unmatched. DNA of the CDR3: TGTGCCAGCAGCCCCGGGACAGGGAAGCCCTACGAGCAGTACGTC. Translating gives CASSPGTGKPYEQYV.

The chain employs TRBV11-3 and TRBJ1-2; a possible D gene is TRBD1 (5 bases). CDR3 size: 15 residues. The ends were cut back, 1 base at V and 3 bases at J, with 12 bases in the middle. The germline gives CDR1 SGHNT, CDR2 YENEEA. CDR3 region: CASSLGTKGDYGYTF. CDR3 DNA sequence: TGTGCCAGCAGCTTAGGGACAAAGGGTGACTATGGCTACACCTTC.

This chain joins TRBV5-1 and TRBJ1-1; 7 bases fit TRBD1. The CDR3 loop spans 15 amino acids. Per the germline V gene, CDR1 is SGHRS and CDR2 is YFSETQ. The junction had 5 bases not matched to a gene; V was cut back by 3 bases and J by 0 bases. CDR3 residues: CASSSSQGMNTEAFF. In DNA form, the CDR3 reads TGCGCCAGCAGCTCCTCACAGGGGATGAACACTGAAGCTTTCTTT. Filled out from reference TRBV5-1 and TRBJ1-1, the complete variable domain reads KAGVTQTPRYLIKTRGQQVTLSCSPISGHRSVSWYQQTPGQGLQFLFEYFSETQRNKGNFPGRFSGRQFSNSRSEMNVSTLELGDSALYLCASSSSQGMNTEAFFGQGTRLTVV.

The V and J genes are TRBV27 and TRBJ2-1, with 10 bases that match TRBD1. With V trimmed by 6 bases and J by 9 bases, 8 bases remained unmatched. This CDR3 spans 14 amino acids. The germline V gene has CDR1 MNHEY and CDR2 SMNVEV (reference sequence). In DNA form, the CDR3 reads TGTGCCAGCAGGCGGGGACAGGGGATCGGTGAGCAGTTCTTC. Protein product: CASRRGQGIGEQFF.

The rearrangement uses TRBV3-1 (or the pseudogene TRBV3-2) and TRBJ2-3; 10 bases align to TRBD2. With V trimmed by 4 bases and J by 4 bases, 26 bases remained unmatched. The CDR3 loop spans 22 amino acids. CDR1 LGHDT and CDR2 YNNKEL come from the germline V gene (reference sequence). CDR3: CASSPHPGQGSPRAGGSDTQYF. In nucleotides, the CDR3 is TGTGCCAGCAGCCCCCACCCTGGCCAGGGCAGCCCACGAGCGGGAGGGTCAGATACGCAGTATTTT.

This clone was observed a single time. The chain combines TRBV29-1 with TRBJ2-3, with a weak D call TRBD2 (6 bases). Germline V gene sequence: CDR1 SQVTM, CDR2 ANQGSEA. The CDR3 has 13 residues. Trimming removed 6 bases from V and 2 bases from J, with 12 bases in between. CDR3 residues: CSVPRGNTDTQYF. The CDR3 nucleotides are TGCAGCGTCCCCCGGGGGAACACAGATACGCAGTATTTT.

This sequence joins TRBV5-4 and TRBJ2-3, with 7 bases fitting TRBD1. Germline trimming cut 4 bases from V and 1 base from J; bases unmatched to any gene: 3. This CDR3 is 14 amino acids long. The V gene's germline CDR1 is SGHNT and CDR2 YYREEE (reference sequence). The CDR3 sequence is CASSVGQGTDTQYF. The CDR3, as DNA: TGTGCCAGCAGCGTAGGACAGGGCACAGATACGCAGTATTTT. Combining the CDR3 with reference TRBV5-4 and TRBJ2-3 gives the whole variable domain ETGVTQSPTHLIKTRGQQVTLRCSSQSGHNTVSWYQQALGQGPQFIFQYYREEENGRGNFPPRFSGLQFPNYSSELNVNALELDDSALYLCASSVGQGTDTQYFGPGTRLTVL.

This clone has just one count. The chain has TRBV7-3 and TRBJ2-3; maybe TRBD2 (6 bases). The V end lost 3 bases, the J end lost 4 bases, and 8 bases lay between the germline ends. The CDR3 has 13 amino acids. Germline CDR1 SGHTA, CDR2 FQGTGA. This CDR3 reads CASSLGRSDTQYF. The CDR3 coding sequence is TGTGCCAGCAGCTTGGGGAGGTCAGATACGCAGTATTTT.

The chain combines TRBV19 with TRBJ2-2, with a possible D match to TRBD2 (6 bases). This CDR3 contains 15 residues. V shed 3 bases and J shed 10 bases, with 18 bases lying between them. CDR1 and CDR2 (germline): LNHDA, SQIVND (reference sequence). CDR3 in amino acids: CASSIWGEPTEELFF. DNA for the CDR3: TGTGCCAGTAGTATCTGGGGGGAACCCACGGAGGAGCTGTTTTTT.

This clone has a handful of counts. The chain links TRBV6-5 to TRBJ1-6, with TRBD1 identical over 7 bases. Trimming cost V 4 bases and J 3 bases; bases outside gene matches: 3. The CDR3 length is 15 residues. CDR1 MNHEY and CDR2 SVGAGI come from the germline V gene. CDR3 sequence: CASSSDRIYNSPLHF. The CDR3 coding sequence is TGTGCCAGCAGTTCGGACAGGATCTATAATTCACCCCTCCACTTT.